This section outlines one T cell receptor beta chain sequence together with its context. This sample stems from a study of cytomegalovirus exposure and HLA in healthy donors. Study overall: The roughly 120 validation repertoires, a later analysis reported, used the same platform as the approximately 650 first-cohort repertoires.

TCRdb's copy holds only in-frame clones and misses some; the assay was immunoSEQ multiplex PCR. The sample contains about 79,000 clones, 93% of which appear only once. The donors were part of the roughly 120-subject validation cohort, which stood apart from the roughly 640-subject first cohort. The source material was PBMCs. The TCR sequence derives from a woman in her twenties or thirties in good health and CMV-seronegative.

The CDR3 reads CASSPLENEQFF. The DNA of the CDR3 is TGTGCCAGCTCACCACTTGAGAATGAGCAGTTCTTC. The chain employs TRBV18 and TRBJ2-1; no clear D gene. V was clipped by 1 base and J by 7 bases, with 5 bases between them. CDR1 is KGHSH and CDR2 is LQKENI in the germline V gene. This CDR3 has 12 residues.